These 15 T cell receptor beta chains were all obtained from the same sample, sequenced in a study of blood T cell repertoires in COVID-19. The method was immunoSEQ multiplex PCR; TCRdb's version includes in-frame clones alone and lacks a portion of them. The sample includes hundreds of thousands of clones, roughly 82% of them seen just once. The sequenced sample was peripheral blood. These receptors were collected from an elderly woman with COVID-19, enrolled during active disease.

The V and J genes are TRBV6-6 and TRBJ2-5; 8 nucleotides match TRBD2. The germline CDR1 and CDR2 sequences are MNHNY and SVGAGI (reference sequence). J lost 3 bases, V lost 6 bases, and 6 bases had no gene match. The CDR3 is made up of 14 amino acids. CDR3 DNA sequence: TGTGCCAGCAGCTCCGGGACTAGAAAAGAGACCCAGTACTTC. It codes for CASSSGTRKETQYF.

J is TRBJ2-7 and V is TRBV7-9, with D perhaps matching TRBD1 (5 bases). This CDR3 spans 10 amino acids. Germline V gene lookup returns CDR1 SEHNR and CDR2 FQNEAQ (reference sequence). The CDR3 coding sequence is TGCAGACAGATAACTTACGAGCAGTACGTC. It specifies CRQITYEQYV.

This clone was detected only a few times. The J gene is TRBJ1-6, the V gene TRBV7-6; the match to TRBD1 covers 12 bases. V was clipped by 0 bases and J by 7 bases; unmatched bases: 7. The CDR3 contains 18 residues. CDR1 SGHVS and CDR2 FNYEAQ come from the germline V gene. The CDR3 spells CASSLAGTGGAKNSPLHF. The CDR3 region has the DNA TGTGCCAGCAGCTTAGCAGGGACAGGGGGCGCAAAGAATTCACCCCTCCACTTT. Filled out from reference TRBV7-6 and TRBJ1-6, the complete variable domain reads GAGVSQSPRYKVTKRGQDVALRCDPISGHVSLYWYRQALGQGPEFLTYFNYEAQQDKSGLPNDRFSAERPEGSISTLTIQRTEQRDSAMYRCASSLAGTGGAKNSPLHFGNGTRLTVT.

This chain links TRBV27 with TRBJ2-7; 7 bases agree with TRBD1. V was clipped by 2 bases and J by 6 bases; unmatched bases: 4. The germline gives CDR1 MNHEY, CDR2 SMNVEV (reference sequence). The CDR3 extends over 13 amino acids. CDR3 residues: CASSLRSGGEQYV. The CDR3, as DNA: TGTGCCAGCAGTTTAAGGTCAGGGGGCGAGCAGTACGTC.

The rearrangement links TRBV5-1 to TRBJ1-1; 8 bases align to TRBD1. This CDR3 has 14 amino acids. V gave up 0 bases and J gave up 5 bases; unmatched junction bases: 3. The germline gives CDR1 SGHRS, CDR2 YFSETQ. The CDR3 is CASSLVTGDTEAFF. CDR3 coding DNA: TGCGCCAGCAGCTTGGTGACAGGGGATACTGAAGCTTTCTTT.

The chain couples TRBV5-1 to TRBJ1-5, with a tentative D call TRBD1 (6 bases). The CDR3 has 15 residues. Germline CDR1 is SGHRS and CDR2 is YFSETQ. Trimming took off 4 bases at V and 2 bases at J, with 13 bases between the two ends. CDR3 nucleotides: TGCGCCAGCAGCGCACAAGGGGGGGGCAATCAGCCCCAGCATTTT. It is translated as CASSAQGGGNQPQHF.

The chain carries TRBV5-6 and TRBJ1-3; 7 positions match TRBD1. Germline V gene lookup returns CDR1 SGHDT and CDR2 YYEEEE. The CDR3 covers 18 residues. V dropped 2 bases and J dropped 0; count of bases not matched to a gene: 11. CDR3 residues: CASSFGQVAGSSGNTIYF. The DNA for the CDR3 is TGTGCCAGCAGCTTTGGACAGGTGGCGGGGTCCTCTGGAAACACCATATATTTT.

The chain combines TRBV19 with TRBJ1-3; 7 bases line up with TRBD1. Germline values: CDR1 LNHDA, CDR2 SQIVND (reference sequence). The junction had 7 bases not matched to a gene; V was cut back by 7 bases and J by 1 base. The CDR3 is made up of 15 amino acids. The CDR3 nucleotides read TGTGCCAGTATCCCAGAGACAGGGTCTGGAAACACCATATATTTT. The encoded protein is CASIPETGSGNTIYF.

This chain connects TRBV6-5 to TRBJ1-2, with a tentative D call TRBD1 (6 bases). Trimming pared 6 bases from V and 1 base from J, leaving 9 bases between. The CDR3 runs to 13 residues. Per the germline V gene, CDR1 is MNHEY and CDR2 is SVGAGI. CDR3 DNA: TGTGCCAGCAGCATAGGGGGTAACTATGGCTACACCTTC. Translating gives CASSIGGNYGYTF.

This clone appeared a few times. The chain recombines TRBV28 with TRBJ1-2; TRBD1 matches at 8 bases. The trim removed 10 bases at V and 5 bases at J, leaving 12 bases unmatched. This CDR3 has 14 residues. Germline CDR1 reads MDHEN; CDR2 reads SYDVKM. The CDR3 region is CATVRGQALYGYTF. DNA of the CDR3: TGTGCCACGGTGAGGGGACAGGCGCTTTATGGCTACACCTTC.

The chain is built from TRBV6-5 and TRBJ1-1; the D is unclear. There are 12 residues in the CDR3. The V end was cut by 10 bases, the J end by 1 base, with 10 bases between. Germline V gene sequence: CDR1 MNHEY, CDR2 SVGAGI. The CDR3, as DNA: TGTGCCACCTCGTCCGGGAACACTGAAGCTTTCTTT. This sequence encodes CATSSGNTEAFF.

The genes are TRBV5-6 and TRBJ1-2; 8 bases are a match to TRBD1. With V trimmed by 1 base and J by 4 bases, 12 bases remained unmatched. The CDR3 is made up of 17 amino acids. CDR1 and CDR2 from the germline V gene are SGHDT and YYEEEE. The CDR3 DNA reads TGTGCCAGCAGCTTGACCAGGACAGGGCCCACTTTCTATGGCTACACCTTC. Amino acids: CASSLTRTGPTFYGYTF. Drawing the rest from reference TRBV5-6 and TRBJ1-2, the complete variable domain is DAGVTQSPTHLIKTRGQQVTLRCSPKSGHDTVSWYQQALGQGPQFIFQYYEEEERQRGNFPDRFSGHQFPNYSSELNVNALLLGDSALYLCASSLTRTGPTFYGYTFGSGTRLTVV.

V and J are TRBV6-2 or TRBV6-3 and TRBJ2-2, with 11 bases fitting TRBD1. Germline V gene data show CDR1 as MNHEY and CDR2 as SVGEGT. The J segment lost 6 bases and the V segment lost 6 bases, leaving 6 bases of the junction unmatched. The CDR3 length is 15 residues. CDR3 residues: CASSRTGGIAGELFF. Here the CDR3 DNA reads TGTGCCAGCAGCCGGACAGGGGGCATCGCCGGGGAGCTGTTTTTT.

The V and J genes are TRBV9 and TRBJ1-1, with D perhaps TRBD1 (5 bases). The germline gives CDR1 SGDLS, CDR2 YYNGEE. Trimming shortened V by 3 bases and J by 1 base, and 13 bases separated the two germline ends. The CDR3 is 15 amino acids. CDR3 loop: CASSASATGNTEAFF. DNA of the CDR3: TGTGCCAGCAGCGCCTCCGCTACAGGGAACACTGAAGCTTTCTTT.

For this clone: This specimen includes other DNA sequences encoding the same CDR3. The rearrangement uses TRBV3-1 (or the pseudogene TRBV3-2) and TRBJ1-5; 8 bases line up with TRBD1. The CDR3 loop spans 13 amino acids. The germline V gene encodes CDR1 LGHDT and CDR2 YNNKEL (reference sequence). The V gene end was trimmed by 6 bases and the J gene end by 5 bases; junction bases not matched to a gene: 3. The CDR3 spells CASSPGQDQPQHF. The CDR3 DNA reads as TGTGCCAGCAGTCCGGGACAGGATCAGCCCCAGCATTTT.